The entry below gives a single TCR beta chain sequence along with its context. No antigen is known for it. Germline V gene lookup returns CDR1 LGHNA and CDR2 YSLEER. The CDR3 extends over 18 amino acids. TCRdb reprocessed the 5' RACE reads, keeping one entry per CDR3 protein, no DNA. This sample's clone table lists over 250,000 distinct CDR3 sequences. This entry is derived from a study of T cells expressing NK-cell markers. The overall study: All TCR beta repertoires analysed originated from sorted CD3+CD56+NKG2C+, CD3+CD56+NKG2C- and CD3+CD56-NKG2C+ T cells. Study-wide points: Once again these clonotypes came out on top in the CD3+CD56-NKG2C+ fraction of a few donors.

The chain uses TRBV4-3 and TRBJ2-6; TCRdb designates TRBD1, a call that cannot be tested without DNA. This TCR derives from a woman between 18 and 70 years old in good health. Sequencing was done on a sample of blood T cells: a sorted CD56 or NKG2C T cell subset, CD4+ or CD8+ T cells, or bulk PBMC T cells (not recorded which). Here the CDR3 reads CASSQTGTEDSGANVLTF.